Below, 15 T cell receptor beta chains from the same sample are listed, as sequenced in a study of blood T cells in healthy people across ages. Combining a sample-barcoded 5' primer with a J-beta primer mix, a second PCR ran for roughly 7 to 11 cycles. One entry per CDR3 protein results from TCRdb running MiXCR on the 5' RACE reads. The repertoire holds some 1.7 million distinct CDR3 sequences, with under 30% as singletons. Sequenced material: blood. The receptors were sampled from a woman aged 25 to 39 in good health.

This sequence joins TRBV20-1 and TRBJ2-3; 11 bases line up with TRBD2. Trimming removed 4 bases from V and 5 bases from J; junction bases left unmatched: 8. CDR3 length equals 15 residues. CDR1 is DFQATT, CDR2 SNEGSKA, per germline (reference sequence). In DNA form, the CDR3 reads TGCAGTGCTACCTTAGCGGGGGGGCTTGAAGATACGCAGTATTTT. It is translated as CSATLAGGLEDTQYF.

This clonotype was observed a handful of times. A clone one base away is much larger, so this may be a read error. The chain combines TRBV9 with TRBJ2-7, with D perhaps matching TRBD2 (6 bases). V lost 0 bases, J lost 9 bases, and 13 bases lay in between. The CDR3 runs 13 residues. CDR1 SGDLS and CDR2 YYNGEE come from the germline V gene. CDR3 sequence: CASSVGISGVQYF. CDR3 nucleotides: TGTGCCAGCAGCGTAGGGATTAGCGGCGTGCAGTACTTC.

This clonotype has a handful of counts. This chain uses TRBV4-1 with TRBJ2-3; TRBD2 matches at 7 bases. The CDR3 contains 17 residues. Germline V gene data show CDR1 as MGHRA and CDR2 as YSYEKL. J was trimmed by 1 base and V by 0 bases; bases with no gene match: 7. For the CDR3, the DNA is TGCGCCAGCAGCCAAGAGCCCCCGGCGGGGGGCACAGATACGCAGTATTTT. Residues: CASSQEPPAGGTDTQYF.

This chain links TRBV7-9 with TRBJ1-2; weak D call: TRBD1 (5 bases). CDR3 length equals 15 residues. In germline, CDR1 is SEHNR, CDR2 FQNEAQ (reference sequence). V gave up 5 bases and J gave up 5 bases, with 18 bases separating them. CDR3 sequence reads: CASSPQAMRGYGYTF. CDR3 coding DNA: TGTGCCAGCAGCCCACAGGCCATGAGAGGGTATGGCTACACCTTC.

This clonotype was counted many times. This chain joins TRBV6-6 and TRBJ2-3, with D tentatively TRBD1 (6 bases). Per germline, CDR1 MNHNY and CDR2 SVGAGI (reference sequence). CDR3 length: 12 residues. Trimming shortened V by 8 bases and J by 6 bases, and 12 bases separated the two germline ends. The CDR3 reads CASGNREDTQYF. CDR3 nucleotides: TGTGCCAGCGGCAACAGGGAGGATACGCAGTATTTT.

This chain links TRBV9 with TRBJ2-3; TRBD2 is a possible D gene (5 bases). Per the germline V gene, CDR1 is SGDLS and CDR2 is YYNGEE. CDR3 length equals 14 residues. V was cut by 4 bases and J by 0 bases, with 9 bases left in between. CDR3 in amino acids: CASSSEESTDTQYF. CDR3 DNA: TGTGCCAGCAGCTCGGAGGAGAGCACAGATACGCAGTATTTT.

The sample holds one count of this clonotype. The genes are TRBV29-1 and TRBJ2-2; the D is unclear. V lost 7 bases to trimming and J lost 3 bases, with 3 bases between them. The CDR3 length is 10 residues. Germline CDR1 and CDR2: SQVTM and ANQGSEA. This CDR3 is CSGYTGELFF. CDR3 DNA: TGCAGCGGCTACACCGGGGAGCTGTTTTTT.

This clonotype has a handful of counts. The chain uses TRBV5-1 and TRBJ1-1, with D unclear. Germline CDR1 reads SGHRS; CDR2 reads YFSETQ. The V end lost 1 base, the J end lost 0 bases, and 7 bases lay between the germline ends. The CDR3 loop spans 14 amino acids. The CDR3 spells CASSLQYLNTEAFF. The CDR3 DNA reads TGCGCCAGCAGCTTGCAATACTTGAACACTGAAGCTTTCTTT.

A few counts support this clonotype. The chain carries TRBV5-6 and TRBJ2-7, with TRBD1 identical over 8 bases. Germline V gives CDR1 SGHDT, CDR2 YYEEEE. The ends lost 1 base at V and 4 bases at J; junction bases unmatched: 7. This CDR3 comprises 15 residues. In DNA, the CDR3 is TGTGCCAGCAGCTTGCGCCCAGGGGGCGGGTACGAGCAGTACTTC. It codes for CASSLRPGGGYEQYF.

This clonotype was seen a few times. The chain joins TRBV12-3 or TRBV12-4 to TRBJ1-2, with unresolved D. The CDR3 runs 14 residues. The ends were cut back, 5 bases at V and 4 bases at J, with 14 bases in the middle. The CDR3 DNA sequence: TGTGCCAGCAGTCTACGGACGGATGCCTATGGCTACACCTTC. It yields the protein CASSLRTDAYGYTF.

This chain uses TRBV5-1 with TRBJ2-1, with no clear D. The germline V and J ends were trimmed by 5 bases and 8 bases, with 14 bases remaining between them. Germline V gene sequence: CDR1 SGHRS, CDR2 YFSETQ. This CDR3 has 13 residues. Here the CDR3 reads CASRETPGDEQFF. The DNA of the CDR3 is TGCGCCAGCAGAGAGACTCCAGGCGATGAGCAGTTCTTC.

The V gene is TRBV20-1, the J gene TRBJ2-1; 9 bases are a match to TRBD1. The CDR3 has 16 residues. V lost 5 bases and J lost 3; bases outside the gene matches: 11. CDR1 and CDR2 from the germline V gene are DFQATT and SNEGSKA (reference sequence). CDR3 bases: TGCAGTGCTTCACAGGGGACAGGGAACAACTACAATGAGCAGTTCTTC. Residues: CSASQGTGNNYNEQFF.

This clonotype came up a few times. The genes are TRBV6-5 and TRBJ1-3; no clear D gene. The CDR3 spans 16 residues. CDR1 is MNHEY and CDR2 is SVGAGI in the germline V gene. V shed 6 bases and J shed 1 base, with 16 bases lying between them. The CDR3 sequence is CASRKDGISSGNTIYF. CDR3 DNA sequence: TGTGCCAGCAGGAAAGACGGGATCTCGTCTGGAAACACCATATATTTT.

The sample holds a few counts of this clonotype. This rearrangement joins TRBV5-1 to TRBJ2-1; D may correspond to TRBD1 or TRBD2 (5 bases each). From germline, CDR1 is SGHRS and CDR2 YFSETQ. Trimming took 4 bases from V and 10 from J, leaving 18 bases between them. This CDR3 has 14 residues. The CDR3 here is CASSGSVSGNEQFF. The DNA of the CDR3 is TGCGCCAGCAGCGGGAGCGTATCAGGGAACGAGCAGTTCTTC.

This clonotype was recorded many times. This chain uses TRBV7-2 with TRBJ2-3; no clear D. CDR3 length equals 13 residues. Trimming stripped 6 bases from V and 6 bases from J, with 13 bases between. CDR1 SGHTA and CDR2 FQGNSA come from the germline V gene. DNA of the CDR3: TGTGCCAGCAGGCGAATCGACCCGGATACGCAGTATTTT. Translation: CASRRIDPDTQYF.